The entry that follows covers one TCR beta chain sequence. Donors of Cohort 3 who recovered were those that had two negative PCRs, clearance, or symptom resolution. TCRdb keeps only in-frame clones here, not all; method: immunoSEQ multiplex PCR. The table records approximately 300,000 clones, 87% of them present only once. The data belong to a study of blood T cell repertoires in COVID-19. Trimming removed 7 bases at V and 4 bases at J, with 20 bases between. Germline-derived CDR1 and CDR2 are SGDLS and YYNGEE. This CDR3 has 15 amino acids. Source material: PBMCs or T cells enriched from blood (not recorded which). The chain employs TRBV9 and TRBJ1-2; a possible D gene is TRBD1 (6 bases). The TCR originated in a woman aged 25 to 45 who had recovered from COVID-19. In DNA, the CDR3 is TGTGCCAGCGGAAGGAACAGGGTTGATACCTATGGCTACACCTTC. Translating gives CASGRNRVDTYGYTF.